A selection of T cell receptor beta chains follows, all from one sample in a study of cytomegalovirus exposure and HLA in healthy donors. Produced via immunoSEQ multiplex PCR; TCRdb's table is partial and in-frame only. The table shows 120,000 or so clones, with 83% occurring only once. Input material: PBMCs. Source of these receptors: a woman between 40 and 50 years old in good health and CMV-seropositive. The CDR3 runs from the conserved cysteine through the conserved F or W. D genes are given only for firm matches.

TRBJ2-5 | TRBD2 | TRBV13 | CASSLRGREVEETQYF
TRBJ2-1 | . | TRBV27 | CASSLLDSYSYNEQFF
TRBJ1-3 | . | TRBV9 | CASSADGQPSGNTIYF
TRBJ2-3 | . | TRBV7-2 | CASSSEVDTQYF
TRBJ1-1 | . | TRBV5-6 | CASRGGGHEAFF
TRBJ2-2 | . | TRBV9 | CASSPPPGELFF
TRBJ2-2 | . | TRBV11-2 | CAGRSGPNTGELFF
TRBJ2-1 | . | TRBV21-1 | CASSKFGVRRVF
TRBJ2-7 | . | TRBV7-2 | CASSFLRNEQYF
TRBJ2-1 | TRBD2 | TRBV18 | CASSLAGGDNEQFF
TRBJ2-1 | TRBD1 | TRBV2 | CASRPPRDSNNEQFF
TRBJ2-7 | TRBD1 | TRBV11-1 | CASSTSGQAREQYF
TRBJ2-7 | . | TRBV19 | CASSIVASSYEQYF
TRBJ1-3 | . | TRBV6-1 | CASSESRQSGNTIYF
TRBJ1-4 | . | TRBV2 | CATSGGLFEKLFF
TRBJ2-1 | TRBD2 | TRBV5-6 | CASSPGTSDYNEQFF
TRBJ2-7 | . | TRBV9 | CASGGIGYEQYF
TRBJ2-7 | TRBD1 | TRBV28 | CASSLKFLGTGDYEQYF
TRBJ2-4 | TRBD1 | TRBV5-1 | CASSLVQGADIQYF
TRBJ2-7 | . | TRBV4-2 | CASSQAGVESYEQYF
TRBJ2-1 | TRBD2 | TRBV7-3 | CASSLLAGANEQFF
TRBJ2-7 | . | TRBV28 | CASSLFVGALGEQYF
TRBJ2-7 | . | TRBV6-6 | CASSFSQAGYEQYF
. | . | TRBV6-6 | CASTFRESSYEQYF
TRBJ1-5 | TRBD1 | TRBV5-6 | CASSTGGQGYQPQHF
TRBJ1-4 | TRBD1 | TRBV5-1 | CASSLRQGLDEKLFF
TRBJ1-2 | TRBD1 | TRBV4-1 | CASSQGAGTGGIFSTF
TRBJ2-3 | . | TRBV10-2 | CASSDTRGTDTQYF
TRBJ2-5 | TRBD2 | TRBV9 | CASSEEGNAGGPETQYF
TRBJ2-7 | . | TRBV6-6 | CASSYRDLYEQYF
TRBJ2-7 | . | TRBV25-1 | CASSLFWHEQYF
TRBJ2-1 | . | TRBV7-2 | CASSALYNEQFF
TRBJ1-1 | TRBD1 | TRBV18 | CASSPGQGNTEAFF
TRBJ1-4 | . | TRBV7-6 | CASSLLRANEKLFF
TRBJ1-3 | TRBD1 | TRBV9 | CASSVASGTGPLSSGNTIYF
TRBJ2-7 | . | TRBV11-2 | CASSVAYGGTYEQYF
TRBJ2-3 | . | TRBV30 | CAWSVWRGFPTDTQYF
TRBJ2-2 | TRBD2 | TRBV4-1 | CASSQRVIAGVGELFF
TRBJ1-5 | . | TRBV29-1 | CSVGTDSNQPQHF
TRBJ2-2 | . | TRBV4-3 | CASSLEKSNTGELFF
TRBJ1-2 | . | TRBV30 | CAWTGLGYGYTF
TRBJ1-1 | TRBD1 | TRBV10-3 | CAIRQGSTEAFF
TRBJ2-7 | TRBD1 | TRBV28 | CASSLGTGGAYEQYF
TRBJ2-7 | . | TRBV28 | CASSLPSPGGNRGEQYF
TRBJ2-1 | TRBD2 | TRBV2 | CASVPAEAGVVEQFF
TRBJ2-2 | TRBD2 | TRBV10-3 | CASYFSAGGPVAGELFF
TRBJ2-2 | TRBD2 | TRBV5-1 | CASSFSSGMGTGELFF
TRBJ1-1 | . | TRBV18 | CASSPPLGQGNTEAFF
TRBJ2-7 | . | TRBV5-6 | CASSFTGKYEQYF
TRBJ2-3 | . | TRBV14 | CASSPGTDTQYF